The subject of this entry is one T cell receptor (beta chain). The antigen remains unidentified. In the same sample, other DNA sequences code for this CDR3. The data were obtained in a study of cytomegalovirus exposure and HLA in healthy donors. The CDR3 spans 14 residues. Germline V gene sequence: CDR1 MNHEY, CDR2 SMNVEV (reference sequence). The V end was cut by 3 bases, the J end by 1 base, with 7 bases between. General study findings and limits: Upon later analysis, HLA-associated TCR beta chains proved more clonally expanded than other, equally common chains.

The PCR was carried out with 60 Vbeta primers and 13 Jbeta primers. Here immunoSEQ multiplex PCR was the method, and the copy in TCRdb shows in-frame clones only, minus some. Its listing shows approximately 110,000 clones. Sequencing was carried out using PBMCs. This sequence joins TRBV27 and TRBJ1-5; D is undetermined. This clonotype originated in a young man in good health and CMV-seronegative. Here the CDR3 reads CASSLAGSNQPQHF. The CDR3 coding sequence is TGTGCCAGCAGTTTGGCAGGCAGCAATCAGCCCCAGCATTTT.